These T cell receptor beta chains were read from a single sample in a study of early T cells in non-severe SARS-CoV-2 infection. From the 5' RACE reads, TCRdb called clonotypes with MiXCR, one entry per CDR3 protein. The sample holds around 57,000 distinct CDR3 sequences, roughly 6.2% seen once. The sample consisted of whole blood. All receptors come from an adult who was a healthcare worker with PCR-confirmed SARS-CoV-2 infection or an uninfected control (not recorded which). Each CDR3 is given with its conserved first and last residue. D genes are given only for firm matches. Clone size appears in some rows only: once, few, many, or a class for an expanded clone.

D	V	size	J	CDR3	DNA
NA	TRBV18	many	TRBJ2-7	CASSLDPSYEQYF	TGTGCCAGCTCACTGGACCCCTCTTACGAGCAGTACTTC
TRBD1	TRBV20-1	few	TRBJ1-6	CSARTGVGSPLHF	TGCAGTGCTCGGACAGGAGTTGGTTCACCCCTCCACTTT
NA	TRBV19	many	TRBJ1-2	CASSIDGYYGYTF	TGTGCCAGTAGTATAGATGGGTACTATGGCTACACCTTC
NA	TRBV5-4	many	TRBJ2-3	CASSSELAGSDTQYF	TGTGCCAGCAGCTCGGAGCTCGCGGGTTCAGATACGCAGTATTTT
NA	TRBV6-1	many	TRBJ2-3	CASSASQADTQYF	TGTGCCAGCAGTGCCTCCCAGGCAGATACGCAGTATTTT
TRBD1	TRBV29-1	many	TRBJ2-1	CSVDTGTGVNEQFF	TGCAGCGTTGATACCGGGACAGGCGTCAATGAGCAGTTCTTC
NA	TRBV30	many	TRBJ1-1	CAWTQTEAFF	TGTGCCTGGACGCAGACTGAAGCTTTCTTT
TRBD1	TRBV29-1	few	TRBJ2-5	CSVTLTRWTGRQETQYF	TGCAGCGTTACTCTCACGCGGTGGACAGGGCGCCAAGAGACCCAGTACTTC
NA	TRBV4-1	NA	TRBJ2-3	CASSQDKNPSTDTQYF	TGCGCCAGCAGCCAAGATAAGAACCCTAGCACAGATACGCAGTATTTT
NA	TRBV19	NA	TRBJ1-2	CASTALFNYGYTF	TGTGCCAGTACGGCCCTCTTTAACTATGGCTACACCTTC
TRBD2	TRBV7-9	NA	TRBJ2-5	CASSLFTGGATETQYF	TGTGCCAGCAGCCTGTTCACGGGGGGGGCTACGGAGACCCAGTACTTC
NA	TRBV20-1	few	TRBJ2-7	CSARDNYRATYEQYF	TGCAGTGCTAGAGACAACTACAGGGCAACCTACGAGCAGTACTTC
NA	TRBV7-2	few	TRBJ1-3	CASSLSGDSGNTIYF	TGTGCCAGCAGCTTATCAGGGGACTCTGGAAACACCATATATTTT
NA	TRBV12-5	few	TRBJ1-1	CASGLYNANTEAFF	TGTGCTAGTGGTTTATATAATGCAAACACTGAAGCTTTCTTT
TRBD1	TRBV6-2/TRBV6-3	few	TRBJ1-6	CAGGTGGSPLHF	TGTGCCGGCGGGACAGGGGGTTCACCCCTCCACTTT
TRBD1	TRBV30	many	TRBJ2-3	CAWSDGTGGDTQYF	TGTGCCTGGAGTGACGGGACAGGGGGTGATACGCAGTATTTT
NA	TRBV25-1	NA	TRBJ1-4	CVSSEVRQGDRKLFF	TGTGTCAGCAGTGAAGTTCGCCAGGGAGACCGAAAACTGTTTTTT
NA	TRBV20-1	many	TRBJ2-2	CSASWGASPNTGELFF	TGCAGTGCTAGTTGGGGGGCATCACCGAACACCGGGGAGCTGTTTTTT
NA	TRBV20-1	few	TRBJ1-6	CSARPGQGTSPLHF	TGCAGTGCTAGACCGGGACAAGGTACTTCACCCCTCCACTTT
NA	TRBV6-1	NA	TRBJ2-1	CASSTGVLSYNEQFF	TGTGCCAGCAGTACGGGGGTCCTCTCCTACAATGAGCAGTTCTTC
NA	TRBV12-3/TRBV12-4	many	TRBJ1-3	CASRTSGGSGNTIYF	TGTGCCAGCAGGACTTCAGGCGGCTCTGGAAACACCATATATTTT
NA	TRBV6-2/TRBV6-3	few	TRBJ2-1	CASSYSRFNEQFF	TGTGCCAGCAGTTACTCCCGATTCAATGAGCAGTTCTTC
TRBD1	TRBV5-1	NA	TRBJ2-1	CASSSRQGKSYNEQFF	TGCGCCAGCAGCAGCCGACAGGGCAAATCCTACAATGAGCAGTTCTTC
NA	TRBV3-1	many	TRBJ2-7	CASSQGRANYEQYF	TGTGCCAGCAGCCAAGGCAGGGCGAACTACGAGCAGTACTTC
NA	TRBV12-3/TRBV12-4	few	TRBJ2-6	CASSMTASGANVLTF	TGTGCCAGCAGCATGACAGCCTCTGGGGCCAACGTCCTGACTTTC
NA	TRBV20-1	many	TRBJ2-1	CSARGGGHYNEQFF	TGCAGTGCTAGAGGTGGCGGCCACTACAATGAGCAGTTCTTC
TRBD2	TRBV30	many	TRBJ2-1	CAWRRGGTTIQFF	TGTGCCTGGAGGCGGGGGGGGACTACCATCCAATTCTTC
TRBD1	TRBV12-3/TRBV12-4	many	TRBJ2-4	CASSLLGTGVDIQYF	TGTGCCAGCAGTCTATTAGGGACAGGGGTGGACATTCAGTACTTC
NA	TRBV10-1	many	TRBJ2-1	CASSEDGYNEQFF	TGCGCCAGCAGTGAGGACGGATACAATGAGCAGTTCTTC
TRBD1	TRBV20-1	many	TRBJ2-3	CSARGGTGGLDTQYF	TGCAGTGCTAGGGGAGGGACAGGGGGTTTGGATACGCAGTATTTT
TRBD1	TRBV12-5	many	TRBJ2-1	CASGLTPQGMWEQFF	TGTGCTAGTGGTTTGACCCCACAGGGGATGTGGGAGCAGTTCTTC
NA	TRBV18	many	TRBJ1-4	CASSPWDRRLNEKLFF	TGTGCCAGCTCACCTTGGGACCGCCGCCTAAATGAAAAACTGTTTTTT
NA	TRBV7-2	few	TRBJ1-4	CASSLVTTEKLFF	TGTGCCAGCAGCTTAGTCACCACTGAAAAACTGTTTTTT
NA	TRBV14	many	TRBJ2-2	CASSQAGSGELFF	TGTGCCAGCAGCCAAGCGGGGTCCGGGGAGCTGTTTTTT
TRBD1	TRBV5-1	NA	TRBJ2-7	CASSLGQGSFEQYF	TGCGCCAGCAGCTTGGGACAGGGTTCCTTCGAGCAGTACTTC
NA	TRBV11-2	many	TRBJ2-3	CASSLYDRPTSTDTQYF	TGTGCCAGCAGCTTATATGACAGACCCACTAGCACAGATACGCAGTATTTT
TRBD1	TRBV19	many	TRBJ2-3	CASNNRGNTQYF	TGTGCCAGTAACAACAGGGGTAATACGCAGTATTTT
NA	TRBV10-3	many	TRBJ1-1	CAIGNTGRTEAFF	TGTGCCATCGGAAACACAGGGCGCACTGAAGCTTTCTTT
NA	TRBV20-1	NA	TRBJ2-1	CSARDLTSPGNEQFF	TGCAGTGCTAGAGATCTGACTTCTCCAGGCAATGAGCAGTTCTTC
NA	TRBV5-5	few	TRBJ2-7	CASDQDGYEQYF	TGTGCCAGCGATCAGGACGGGTACGAGCAGTACTTC
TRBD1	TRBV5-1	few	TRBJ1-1	CASSRGQGGTEAFF	TGCGCCAGCAGCCGGGGACAGGGCGGCACTGAAGCTTTCTTT
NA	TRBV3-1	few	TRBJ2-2	CASSQDRGTGTGELFF	TGTGCCAGCAGCCAAGATCGGGGGACGGGGACCGGGGAGCTGTTTTTT
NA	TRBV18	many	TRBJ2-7	CASSPPDGSWVDEQYF	TGTGCCAGCTCACCACCGGACGGATCATGGGTGGACGAGCAGTACTTC